This TCR beta chain stems from a study of blood T cell repertoires in COVID-19. About the study: Italy, Spain and the United States were the sources of the convalescent and acute COVID-19 samples. Sources were T cells, B-cell-depleted T cells, or PBMCs; the material itself was cDNA or gDNA.

Seattle patients were enrolled during active infection and followed longitudinally. Authors' analysis steps: Amplified reference gene primers provided the basis for estimating nucleated cell counts. Libraries were prepared by immunoSEQ multiplex PCR; TCRdb keeps only in-frame clonotypes and omits some of them. Clone size and the V and J calls come from that table; the DNA yielded D and trimming. Counted here are about 300,000 clones, roughly 89% occurring once; the ten biggest clones make up 1.8%. J lost 5 bases, V lost 5 bases, and 5 bases had no gene match. The CDR3 runs to 15 residues. Germline CDR1 reads SGHTA; CDR2 reads FQGTGA.

The sequenced sample was peripheral blood. The sequence was obtained from a woman aged 25 to 39 with COVID-19, enrolled during active disease. The genes are TRBV7-3 and TRBJ2-3; TRBD2 agrees at 12 bases. CDR3 region: CASSLAGGPGDTQYF. The CDR3 DNA reads as TGTGCCAGCAGCCTAGCGGGGGGGCCAGGAGATACGCAGTATTTT.